This T cell receptor (beta chain) was identified in a study of T-cell memory formation after mild COVID-19. Study summary: The TCR clusters were mostly specific to one donor.

For this clonotype: What it recognizes is unknown.

Trimming removed 6 bases from V and 4 bases from J, with 8 bases in between. The CDR3 loop spans 12 amino acids. Germline V gene sequence: CDR1 MNHEY, CDR2 SVGEGT. TCRdb analysed the 5' RACE reads with MiXCR anew, one entry per CDR3 protein. The sample has 250,000 to 350,000 distinct CDR3 sequences, about 13% seen once; the top ten hold 21%. Findings and limits, study-wide: Clones contracting day 15 to 85 were balanced CD4/CD8; later expanders leaned CD4+.

The rearrangement uses TRBV6-2 or TRBV6-3 and TRBJ2-3; possibly TRBD2 for D (6 bases). The sample taken for sequencing was PBMCs or a T cell subset sorted from them (not recorded which). This receptor was taken from a man aged 18 to 29 who had mild COVID-19 (a few samples of this study predate the infection). Cell type and time point are not known. The CDR3 spells CASSRLADTQYF. The CDR3 DNA reads as TGTGCCAGCAGCCGACTAGCAGATACGCAGTATTTT.